This TCR beta chain was retrieved from a study of technical replicates of blood from a few donors. Germline lookup yields CDR1 SQVTM and CDR2 ANQGSEA. Trimming removed 3 bases from V and 4 bases from J; junction bases left unmatched: 11. The CDR3 length is 16 residues. Generated by immunoSEQ multiplex PCR, the TCRdb table keeps only in-frame clones and is missing some. The table has some 87,000 clones, approximately 97% seen once; the top ten hold 0.18%. The sample comprised T cells isolated from PBMCs. V gene TRBV29-1 combines with J gene TRBJ2-5, with 10 bases aligning to TRBD2. This clonotype originated in a human donor in good health. The CDR3 loop reads CSVEGGLAGVRETQYF. The CDR3 nucleotides are TGCAGCGTTGAGGGGGGCCTAGCGGGGGTCCGAGAGACCCAGTACTTC.